This T cell receptor beta chain originates from a study of blood T cell repertoires in COVID-19 (TCRdb year 2020). Notes on the research overall: Collaborator samples came from the United States, Italy and Spain and covered acute and convalescent phases of COVID-19. Subjects who had been exposed to COVID-19, were actively infected with it, or had recovered from it provided the deeply sampled blood TCRbeta repertoires that made up the dataset. The repertoires were released in a freely available public database intended as a resource for research on the immune response to SARS-CoV-2. A de-identified subject ID, COVID-19 status, age in years and sex were almost always included in the sample metadata. Where available, HLA class I and class II types were taken from metadata supplied by the sample provider and were not determined by assay-based typing. The material from the prospective study consisted of cDNA or gDNA derived from T cells, B-cell-depleted T cells, or PBMCs. Samples came from the ongoing ImmuneRACE study (first 160 participants) plus 1,254 subjects from 6 global collaborators.

The CDR3, from cysteine to phenylalanine, totals 16 residues. The DNA shown is the 48-base CDR3, in frame from base 1. The junction carries 19 bases between V and J, which are trimmed by 1 base and 10 bases respectively. The germline V gene (reference sequence) yields LNHDA for CDR1 and SQIVND for CDR2. Concerning this clone itself: Its antigen has not been determined. No base quality values were provided; no much bigger clone lies one nucleotide off.

The immunoSEQ Assay, a bias-controlled multiplex PCR, was used to amplify TCRbeta CDR3 regions from genomic DNA. Per the authors' processing: Within the assay, amplification of reference gene primers was used to estimate how many nucleated cells each sample contained. Sequence reads were collapsed and filtered to measure the absolute abundance of every unique TCRbeta CDR3 rearrangement. For each sample, productive Simpson clonality was calculated as the square root of Simpson's diversity index over productive rearrangements. TCRdb mirrors the immuneACCESS table, restricted to in-frame sequences. Some clones are absent from its copies; in checked studies, under half trace to an unresolved V gene, and the reason for the others is unknown. Clone size and V and J calls were adopted from that table, with D and trimming inferred from the DNA. The sample table shows around 170,000 clones, and around 83% are seen once. 1.5% to 1.9% of the sample lies in the top ten.

Whole blood was collected in K2EDTA tubes by collaborating institutions according to the institutions' own protocols. For TCRbeta analysis, collaborators shipped samples as frozen whole blood, isolated PBMCs, or DNA extracted from either of those sample types. What the authors observed across the whole study: Clinical and demographic metadata were provided uncurated, with the amount varying by source and participant.

Sample: peripheral blood. The rearranged chain carries TRBV19 and TRBJ2-2; no D segment can be confidently identified. The source is a human donor in a cohort sampled during active COVID-19. Here the CDR3 is given as CASSIVLSRPEAELFF. The sequenced DNA: TGTGCCAGTAGTATAGTTCTTAGTCGACCCGAGGCGGAGCTGTTTTTT.